The entry that follows covers one TCR beta chain sequence. The data stem from a study of technical replicates of blood from a few donors. The ends lost 10 bases at V and 2 bases at J; junction bases unmatched: 7. CDR3 size: 14 residues. Per the germline V gene, CDR1 is ENHRY and CDR2 is SYGVKD. Generated by immunoSEQ multiplex PCR, the TCRdb table keeps only in-frame clones and is missing some. The sample holds about 59,000 clones, 85% to 95% seen once. The rearrangement joins TRBV10-3 to TRBJ1-5, with 8 bases identical to TRBD1. Sequenced sample: PBMCs. This TCR came from a human donor in good health. Some clones in this sample may be carry-over from other donors' samples. The CDR3 spells CATQGARGNQPQHF. The CDR3 region has the DNA TGTGCCACCCAGGGGGCGCGGGGCAATCAGCCCCAGCATTTT.